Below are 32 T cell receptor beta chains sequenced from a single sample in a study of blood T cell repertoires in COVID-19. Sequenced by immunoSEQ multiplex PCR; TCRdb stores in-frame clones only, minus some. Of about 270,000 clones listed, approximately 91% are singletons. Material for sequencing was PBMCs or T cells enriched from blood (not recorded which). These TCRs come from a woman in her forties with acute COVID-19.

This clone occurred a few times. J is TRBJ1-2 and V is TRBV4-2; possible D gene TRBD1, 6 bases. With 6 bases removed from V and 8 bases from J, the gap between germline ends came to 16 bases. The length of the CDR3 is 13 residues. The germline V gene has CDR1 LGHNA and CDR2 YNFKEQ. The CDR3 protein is CASRGTRQAGYTF. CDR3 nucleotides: TGTGCCAGCAGGGGGACACGACAGGCCGGCTACACCTTC.

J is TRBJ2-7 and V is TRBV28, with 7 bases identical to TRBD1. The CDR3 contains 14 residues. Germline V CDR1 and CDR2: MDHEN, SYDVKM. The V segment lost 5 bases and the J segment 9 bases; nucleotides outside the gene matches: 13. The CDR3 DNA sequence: TGTGCCAGCAGTCCCGTTACTCTAGGACAGGTGCAGTACTTC. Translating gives CASSPVTLGQVQYF.

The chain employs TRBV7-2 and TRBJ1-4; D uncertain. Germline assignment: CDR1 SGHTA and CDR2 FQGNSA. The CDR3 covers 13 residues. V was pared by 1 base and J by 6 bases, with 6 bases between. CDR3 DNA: TGTGCCAGCAGCTTAGGGGCAGATGAAAAACTGTTTTTT. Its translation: CASSLGADEKLFF. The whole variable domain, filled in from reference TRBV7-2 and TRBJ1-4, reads GAGVSQSPSNKVTEKGKDVELRCDPISGHTALYWYRQSLGQGLEFLIYFQGNSAPDKSGLPSDRFSAERTGGSVSTLTIQRTQQEDSAVYLCASSLGADEKLFFGSGTQLSVL.

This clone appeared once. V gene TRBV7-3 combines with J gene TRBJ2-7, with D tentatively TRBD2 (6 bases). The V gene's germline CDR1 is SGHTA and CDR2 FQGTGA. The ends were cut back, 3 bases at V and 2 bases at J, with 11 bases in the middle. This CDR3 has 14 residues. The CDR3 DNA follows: TGTGCCAGCAGCTTGGGCGGGACCGCCTACGAGCAGTACTTC. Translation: CASSLGGTAYEQYF.

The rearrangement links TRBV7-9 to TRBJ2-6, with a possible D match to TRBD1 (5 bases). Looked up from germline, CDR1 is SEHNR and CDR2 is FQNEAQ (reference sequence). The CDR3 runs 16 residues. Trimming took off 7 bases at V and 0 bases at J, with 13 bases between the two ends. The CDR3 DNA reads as TGTGCCAGCAACCTCGACAGATCCTCTGGGGCCAACGTCCTGACTTTC. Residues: CASNLDRSSGANVLTF.

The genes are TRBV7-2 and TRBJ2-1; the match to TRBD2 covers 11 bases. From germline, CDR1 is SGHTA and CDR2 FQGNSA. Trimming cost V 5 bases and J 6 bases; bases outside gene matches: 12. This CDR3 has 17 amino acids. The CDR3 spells CASSQGWLAGGSNEQFF. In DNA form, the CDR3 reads TGTGCCAGCAGCCAGGGGTGGCTAGCGGGGGGCTCCAATGAGCAGTTCTTC.

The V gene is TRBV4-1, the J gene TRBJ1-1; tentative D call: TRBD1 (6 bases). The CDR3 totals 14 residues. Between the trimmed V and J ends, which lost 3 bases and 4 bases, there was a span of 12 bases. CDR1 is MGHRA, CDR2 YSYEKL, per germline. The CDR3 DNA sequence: TGCGCCAGCAGCCAGGTTGGACAGCGCACTGAAGCTTTCTTT. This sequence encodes CASSQVGQRTEAFF.

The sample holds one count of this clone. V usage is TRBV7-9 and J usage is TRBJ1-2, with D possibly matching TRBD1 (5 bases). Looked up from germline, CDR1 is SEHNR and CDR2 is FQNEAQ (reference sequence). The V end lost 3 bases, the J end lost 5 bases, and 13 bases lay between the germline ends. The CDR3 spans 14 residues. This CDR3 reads CASSFQGLGYGYTF. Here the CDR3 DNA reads TGTGCCAGCAGCTTTCAGGGATTGGGGTATGGCTACACCTTC.

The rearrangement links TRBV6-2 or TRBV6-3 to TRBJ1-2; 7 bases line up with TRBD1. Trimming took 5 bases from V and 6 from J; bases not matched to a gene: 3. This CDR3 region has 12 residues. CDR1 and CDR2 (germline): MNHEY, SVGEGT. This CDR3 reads CASSRQGNGYTF. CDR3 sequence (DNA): TGTGCCAGCAGTCGACAGGGAAATGGCTACACCTTC.

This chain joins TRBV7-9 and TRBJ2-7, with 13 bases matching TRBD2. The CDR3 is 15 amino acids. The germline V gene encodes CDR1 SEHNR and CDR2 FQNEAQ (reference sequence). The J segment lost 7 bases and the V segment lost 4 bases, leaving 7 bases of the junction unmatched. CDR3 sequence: CASSSRTSGRPEQYF. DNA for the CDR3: TGTGCCAGCAGCTCCCGGACTAGCGGGAGACCGGAGCAGTACTTC.

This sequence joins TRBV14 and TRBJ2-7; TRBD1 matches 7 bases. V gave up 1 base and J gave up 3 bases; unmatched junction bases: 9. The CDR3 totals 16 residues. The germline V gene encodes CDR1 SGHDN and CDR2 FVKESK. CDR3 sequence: CASSQGQGSSVYEQYF. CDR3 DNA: TGTGCCAGCAGCCAAGGACAGGGATCATCGGTCTACGAGCAGTACTTC.

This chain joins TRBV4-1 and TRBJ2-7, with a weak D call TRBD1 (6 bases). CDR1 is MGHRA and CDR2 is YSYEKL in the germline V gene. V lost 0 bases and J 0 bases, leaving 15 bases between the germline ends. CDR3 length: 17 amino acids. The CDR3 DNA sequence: TGCGCCAGCAGCCAAGATCAGTATAGGGACATCTCCTACGAGCAGTACTTC. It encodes CASSQDQYRDISYEQYF.

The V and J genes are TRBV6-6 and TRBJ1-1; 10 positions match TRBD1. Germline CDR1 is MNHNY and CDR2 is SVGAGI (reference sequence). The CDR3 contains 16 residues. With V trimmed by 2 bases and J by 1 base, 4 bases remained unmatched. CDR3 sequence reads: CASSYGQGGTNTEAFF. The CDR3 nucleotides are TGTGCCAGCAGTTACGGACAGGGGGGGACGAACACTGAAGCTTTCTTT.

The CDR3 nucleotides are TGTGCCAGCAGCGGAACAGGGGGCCTACTGAACACTGAAGCTTTCTTT. Encoded protein: CASSGTGGLLNTEAFF. The chain couples TRBV9 to TRBJ1-1; the match to TRBD1 covers 9 bases. V shed 3 bases, J shed 0 bases, and the junction held 6 bases outside the gene matches. From germline, CDR1 is SGDLS and CDR2 YYNGEE. The CDR3 is 16 residues long.

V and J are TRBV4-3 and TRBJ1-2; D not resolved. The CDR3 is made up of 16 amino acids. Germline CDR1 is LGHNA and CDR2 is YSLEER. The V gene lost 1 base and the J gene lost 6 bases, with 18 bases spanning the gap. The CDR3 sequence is CASSQVPATGLNGYTF. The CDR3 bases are TGCGCCAGCAGCCAAGTCCCGGCGACTGGACTGAATGGCTACACCTTC.

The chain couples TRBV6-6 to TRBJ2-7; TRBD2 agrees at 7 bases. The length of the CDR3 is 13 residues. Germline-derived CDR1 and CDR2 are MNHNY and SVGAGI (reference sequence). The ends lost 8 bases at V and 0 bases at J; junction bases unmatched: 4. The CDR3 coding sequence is TGTGCCAGCCGAGCGGGGAGCTCCTACGAGCAGTACTTC. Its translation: CASRAGSSYEQYF.

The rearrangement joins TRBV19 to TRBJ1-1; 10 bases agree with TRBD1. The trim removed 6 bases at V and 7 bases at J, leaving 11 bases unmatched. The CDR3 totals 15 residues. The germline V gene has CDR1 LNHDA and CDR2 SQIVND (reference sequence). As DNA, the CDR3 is TGTGCCAGTAGGGCCCAGACAGGGGGCGGCAGTGAAGCTTTCTTT. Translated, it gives CASRAQTGGGSEAFF.

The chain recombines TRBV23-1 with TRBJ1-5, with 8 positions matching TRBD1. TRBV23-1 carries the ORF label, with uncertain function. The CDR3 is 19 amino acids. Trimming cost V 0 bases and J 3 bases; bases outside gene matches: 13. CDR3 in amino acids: CASSQSGDRRWLPNQPQHF. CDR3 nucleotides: TGCGCCAGCAGTCAATCGGGGGACAGGCGATGGCTACCCAATCAGCCCCAGCATTTT.

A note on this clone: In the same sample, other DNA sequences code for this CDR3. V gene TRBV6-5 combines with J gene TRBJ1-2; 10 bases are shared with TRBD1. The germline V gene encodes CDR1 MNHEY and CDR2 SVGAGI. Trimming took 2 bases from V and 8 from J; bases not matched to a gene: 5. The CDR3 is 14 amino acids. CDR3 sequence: CASSYRDRGYGYTF. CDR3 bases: TGTGCCAGCAGTTACCGGGACAGGGGTTACGGCTACACCTTC.

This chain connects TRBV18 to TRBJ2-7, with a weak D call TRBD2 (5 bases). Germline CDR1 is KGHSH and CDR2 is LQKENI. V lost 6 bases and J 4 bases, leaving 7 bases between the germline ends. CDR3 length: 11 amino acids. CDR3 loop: CASSEGYEQYF. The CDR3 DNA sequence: TGTGCCAGCTCCGAGGGTTACGAGCAGTACTTC.

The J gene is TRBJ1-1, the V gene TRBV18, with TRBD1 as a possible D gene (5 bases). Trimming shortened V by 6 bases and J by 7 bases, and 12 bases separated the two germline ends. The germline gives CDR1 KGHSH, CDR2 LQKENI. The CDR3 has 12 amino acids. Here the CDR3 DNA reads TGTGCCAGCTCGTACGCAAGGGGTGAAGCTTTCTTT. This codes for CASSYARGEAFF.

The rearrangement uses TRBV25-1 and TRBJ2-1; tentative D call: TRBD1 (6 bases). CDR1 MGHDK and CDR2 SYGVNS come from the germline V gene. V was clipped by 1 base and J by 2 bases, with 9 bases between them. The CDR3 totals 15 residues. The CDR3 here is CASSEWSGAYNEQFF. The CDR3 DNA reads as TGTGCCAGCAGTGAATGGTCAGGGGCCTACAATGAGCAGTTCTTC.

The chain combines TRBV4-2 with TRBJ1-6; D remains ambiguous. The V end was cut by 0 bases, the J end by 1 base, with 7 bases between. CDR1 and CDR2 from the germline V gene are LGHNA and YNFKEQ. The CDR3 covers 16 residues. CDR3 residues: CASSQDIQSYNSPLHF. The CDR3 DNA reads TGTGCCAGCAGCCAAGATATCCAGTCCTATAATTCACCCCTCCACTTT.

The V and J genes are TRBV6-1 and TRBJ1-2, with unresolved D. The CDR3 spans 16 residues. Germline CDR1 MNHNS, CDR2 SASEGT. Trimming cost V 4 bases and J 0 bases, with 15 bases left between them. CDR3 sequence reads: CASSVSGRGANYGYTF. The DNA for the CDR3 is TGTGCCAGCAGTGTGAGTGGGCGGGGAGCTAACTATGGCTACACCTTC.

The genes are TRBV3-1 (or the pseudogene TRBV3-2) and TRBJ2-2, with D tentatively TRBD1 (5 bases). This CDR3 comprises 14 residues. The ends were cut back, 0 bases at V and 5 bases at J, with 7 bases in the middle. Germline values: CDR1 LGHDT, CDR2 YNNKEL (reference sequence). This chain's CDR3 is CASSQDRQTGELFF. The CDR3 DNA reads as TGTGCCAGCAGCCAAGACCGACAGACCGGGGAGCTGTTTTTT.

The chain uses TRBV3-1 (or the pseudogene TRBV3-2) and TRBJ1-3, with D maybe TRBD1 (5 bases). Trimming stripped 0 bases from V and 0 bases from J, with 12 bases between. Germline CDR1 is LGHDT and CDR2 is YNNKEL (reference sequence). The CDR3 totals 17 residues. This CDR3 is CASSQDAGRNSGNTIYF. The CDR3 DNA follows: TGTGCCAGCAGCCAAGACGCGGGGCGAAACTCTGGAAACACCATATATTTT.

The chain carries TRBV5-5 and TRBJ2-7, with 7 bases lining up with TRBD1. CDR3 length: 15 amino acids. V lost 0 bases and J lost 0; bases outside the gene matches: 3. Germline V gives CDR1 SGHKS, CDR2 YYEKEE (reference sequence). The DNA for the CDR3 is TGTGCCAGCAGCTTGGTAGAGGGGGCCTCCTACGAGCAGTACTTC. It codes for CASSLVEGASYEQYF.

CDR3: CASVYPEGSVWNSPLHF. The CDR3 nucleotides are TGTGCCAGCGTCTACCCAGAGGGCTCGGTTTGGAATTCACCCCTCCACTTT. The chain has TRBV4-2 and TRBJ1-6; no clear D gene. The CDR3 runs to 17 residues. V lost 8 bases and J lost 7, with 24 bases in between. The germline V gene encodes CDR1 LGHNA and CDR2 YNFKEQ.

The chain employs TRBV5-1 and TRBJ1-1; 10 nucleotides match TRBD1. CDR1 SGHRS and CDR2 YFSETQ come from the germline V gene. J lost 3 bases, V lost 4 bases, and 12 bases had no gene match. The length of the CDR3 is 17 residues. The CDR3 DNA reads TGCGCCAGCAGCAAGGTACCGGGACAGGGGCCTGACACTGAAGCTTTCTTT. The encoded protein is CASSKVPGQGPDTEAFF.

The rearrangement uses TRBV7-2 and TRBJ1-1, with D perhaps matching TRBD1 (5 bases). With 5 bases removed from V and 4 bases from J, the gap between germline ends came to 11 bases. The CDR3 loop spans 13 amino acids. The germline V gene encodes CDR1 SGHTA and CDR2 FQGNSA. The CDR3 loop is CASSLSGPTEAFF. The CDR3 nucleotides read TGTGCCAGCAGCCTTTCAGGGCCCACTGAAGCTTTCTTT.

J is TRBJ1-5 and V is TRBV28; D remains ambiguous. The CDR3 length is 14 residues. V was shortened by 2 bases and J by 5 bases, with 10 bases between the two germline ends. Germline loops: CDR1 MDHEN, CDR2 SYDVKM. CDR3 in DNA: TGTGCCAGCAGTTTAAAAGCCCCCCATCAGCCCCAGCATTTT. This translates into CASSLKAPHQPQHF.

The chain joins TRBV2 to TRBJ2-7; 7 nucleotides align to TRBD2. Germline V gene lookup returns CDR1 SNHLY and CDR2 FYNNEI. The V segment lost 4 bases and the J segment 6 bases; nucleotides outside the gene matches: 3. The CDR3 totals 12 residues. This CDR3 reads CASSGLAGEQYF. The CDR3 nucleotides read TGTGCCAGCAGTGGACTAGCCGGCGAGCAGTACTTC.